Following are 32 T cell receptor beta chains from one sample sequenced in a study of T cells in Graves' hyperthyroidism and ophthalmopathy. TCR beta CDR3 region amplification was performed from RNA transcripts. Carried out on the TCR CDR3, a first-round RT-PCR used the HTBI primer set. TCRdb analysed the multiplex PCR reads with MiXCR anew, one entry per CDR3 protein. The sample lists a few hundred thousand distinct CDR3 sequences, approximately 14% occurring once. The sequenced sample was blood. These receptors originate from a young woman with Graves' hyperthyroidism that later progressed to Graves' ophthalmopathy.

This clonotype was picked up a small number of times. The CDR3 reads CASTPGAGGNEQFF. The CDR3 region has the DNA TGTGCCAGCACCCCAGGGGCGGGAGGGAATGAGCAGTTCTTC. This chain links TRBV3-1 with TRBJ2-1; TRBD2 agrees at 9 bases. Germline V gives CDR1 LGHDT, CDR2 YNNKEL (reference sequence). V lost 7 bases and J lost 7; bases outside the gene matches: 8. The CDR3 extends over 14 amino acids.

This clonotype was recorded at least ten times. The rearrangement joins TRBV7-9 to TRBJ1-2; 9 positions agree with TRBD1. The trim removed 4 bases at V and 4 bases at J, leaving 7 bases unmatched. The CDR3 covers 15 residues. Germline CDR1 and CDR2: SEHNR and FQNEAQ (reference sequence). CDR3 coding DNA: TGTGCCAGCAGCTCCCTGACAGGGGGTAGCTATGGCTACACCTTC. Amino acids: CASSSLTGGSYGYTF. The full variable domain, in which reference TRBV7-9 and TRBJ1-2 provide the parts outside the CDR3, is DTGVSQNPRHKITKRGQNVTFRCDPISEHNRLYWYRQTLGQGPEFLTYFQNEAQLEKSRLLSDRFSAERPKGSFSTLEIQRTEQGDSAMYLCASSSLTGGSYGYTFGSGTRLTVV.

This clonotype was observed many times. This chain links TRBV12-3 or TRBV12-4 with TRBJ1-5; D is unresolved. Trimming pared 3 bases from V and 2 bases from J, leaving 11 bases between. The CDR3 runs to 15 residues. Here the CDR3 DNA reads TGTGCCAGCAGTTTGTGGGGAATGGGCAATCAGCCCCAGCATTTT. This gives the protein CASSLWGMGNQPQHF.

This clonotype was seen more than once but under ten times. The chain combines TRBV24-1 with TRBJ1-2; no reliable D call. This CDR3 is 11 amino acids long. CDR1 and CDR2 (germline): KGHDR, SFDVKD. The V gene lost 5 bases and the J gene lost 4 bases, with 4 bases spanning the gap. Here the CDR3 reads CATSVGYGYTF. Here the CDR3 DNA reads TGTGCCACCAGTGTTGGCTATGGCTACACCTTC.

This clonotype was picked up many times. This chain links TRBV10-1 with TRBJ2-7, with 8 bases lining up with TRBD2. Per the germline V gene, CDR1 is WNHNN and CDR2 is SYGVQD (reference sequence). The length of the CDR3 is 15 residues. Trimming took 2 bases from V and 3 from J; bases not matched to a gene: 6. CDR3 sequence (DNA): TGCGCCAGCAGTGAGGACTTAACTAGCGGCTACGAGCAGTACTTC. Amino acids: CASSEDLTSGYEQYF.

J is TRBJ2-5 and V is TRBV5-1; 10 bases fit TRBD2. With 4 bases clipped from V and 5 bases from J, the junction kept 11 bases outside the gene matches. Germline V CDR1 and CDR2: SGHRS, YFSETQ. There are 16 residues in the CDR3. In DNA form, the CDR3 reads TGCGCCAGCAGCGCGCATCTAGCGGGAGTCAAGGAGACCCAGTACTTC. This sequence encodes CASSAHLAGVKETQYF.

V gene TRBV7-2 combines with J gene TRBJ2-7; 9 bases fit TRBD1. V lost 4 bases to trimming and J lost 5 bases; unmatched junction nucleotides: 9. CDR1 is SGHTA, CDR2 FQGNSA, per germline. The CDR3 totals 15 residues. The CDR3 DNA reads as TGTGCCAGCAGCTCCGCCACAGGGGGCCCGAACGAGCAGTACTTC. Translated, it gives CASSSATGGPNEQYF.

The gene calls are TRBV5-1 and TRBJ1-3; TRBD1 is a possible D gene (6 bases). The CDR3 has 16 amino acids. Trimming pared 3 bases from V and 3 bases from J, leaving 16 bases between. Germline V gene sequence: CDR1 SGHRS, CDR2 YFSETQ. CDR3 coding DNA: TGCGCCAGCAGCTCCGGAGGTCCAGGGGATGGAAACACCATATATTTT. Translated, it gives CASSSGGPGDGNTIYF.

This clonotype was seen many times. The rearrangement uses TRBV2 and TRBJ2-1, with TRBD2 matching over 10 bases. This CDR3 comprises 14 residues. Losses at the gene ends were 5 bases for V and 7 bases for J; bases not matched to a gene: 5. CDR1 and CDR2 from the germline V gene are SNHLY and FYNNEI. CDR3 nucleotide sequence: TGTGCCAGCAGTAGCGGGAGGGCCCAAAATGAGCAGTTCTTC. The encoded protein is CASSSGRAQNEQFF.

Ten or more counts support this clonotype. The rearrangement joins TRBV7-9 to TRBJ2-1; 10 nucleotides line up with TRBD2. The V gene's germline CDR1 is SEHNR and CDR2 FQNEAQ (reference sequence). The CDR3 runs 15 residues. Trimming cost V 6 bases and J 9 bases; bases outside gene matches: 11. The DNA of the CDR3 is TGTGCCAGCAGATTCCTAGCGGGAGATCTTGGTGAGCAGTTCTTC. Protein sequence: CASRFLAGDLGEQFF. Drawing the rest from reference TRBV7-9 and TRBJ2-1, the complete variable domain is DTGVSQNPRHKITKRGQNVTFRCDPISEHNRLYWYRQTLGQGPEFLTYFQNEAQLEKSRLLSDRFSAERPKGSFSTLEIQRTEQGDSAMYLCASRFLAGDLGEQFFGPGTRLTVL.

This clonotype was counted many times. V and J are TRBV20-1 and TRBJ2-1; 9 bases match TRBD1. J was trimmed by 10 bases and V by 6 bases; bases with no gene match: 7. The CDR3 length is 12 residues. Looked up from germline, CDR1 is DFQATT and CDR2 is SNEGSKA (reference sequence). DNA for the CDR3: TGCAGTGCCGGACAGGGGAGGGGAGAGCAGTTCTTC. It translates to CSAGQGRGEQFF.

At least ten counts were recorded for this clonotype. The chain recombines TRBV3-1 with TRBJ1-2; TRBD1 matches at 7 bases. This CDR3 region has 12 residues. With V trimmed by 10 bases and J by 4 bases, 6 bases remained unmatched. Per germline, CDR1 LGHDT and CDR2 YNNKEL (reference sequence). CDR3 residues: CATWTGIYGYTF. The CDR3 nucleotides read TGTGCCACCTGGACAGGAATCTATGGCTACACCTTC. The whole variable domain, filled in from reference TRBV3-1 and TRBJ1-2, reads DTAVSQTPKYLVTQMGNDKSIKCEQNLGHDTMYWYKQDSKKFLKIMFSYNNKELIINETVPNRFSPKSPDKAHLNLHINSLELGDSAVYFCATWTGIYGYTFGSGTRLTVV.

This clonotype was found a few times. The genes are TRBV19 and TRBJ2-2; D ambiguous. CDR3 length equals 14 residues. CDR1 and CDR2 (germline): LNHDA, SQIVND (reference sequence). V was shortened by 1 base and J by 5 bases, with 8 bases between the two germline ends. CDR3 bases: TGTGCCAGTAGTATAGGCCTATTAACCGGGGAGCTGTTTTTT. Its translation: CASSIGLLTGELFF.

This clonotype was recorded at least ten times. The chain uses TRBV10-3 and TRBJ2-1; D call uncertain. Trimming left V 8 bases short and J 5 bases short, with 13 bases between. CDR1 ENHRY and CDR2 SYGVKD come from the germline V gene. The CDR3 is made up of 13 amino acids. The CDR3 DNA reads TGTGCCATCCTGGCAGGTGGGAACAATGAGCAGTTCTTC. This gives the protein CAILAGGNNEQFF.

This clonotype came up many times. The V call is TRBV6-1, the J call TRBJ2-1, with 15 bases aligning to TRBD2. The junction had 6 bases not matched to a gene; V was cut back by 6 bases and J by 9 bases. Germline V gene lookup returns CDR1 MNHNS and CDR2 SASEGT. The CDR3 length is 15 residues. This chain's CDR3 is CASRSGLAGGSEQFF. The CDR3 DNA is TGTGCCAGCAGATCGGGACTAGCGGGAGGTAGTGAGCAGTTCTTC.

The V and J genes are TRBV6-5 and TRBJ2-1, with D possibly matching TRBD2 (6 bases). The CDR3 contains 12 residues. Germline V gene lookup returns CDR1 MNHEY and CDR2 SVGAGI. Trimming left V 7 bases short and J 6 bases short, with 10 bases between. CDR3 DNA: TGTGCCAGCACCACGGGAGTCAATGAGCAGTTCTTC. Its translation: CASTTGVNEQFF.

This clonotype appeared many times. The rearrangement uses TRBV11-2 and TRBJ2-1; 7 bases match TRBD2. V lost 5 bases and J lost 7; bases outside the gene matches: 5. The CDR3 is 13 amino acids. Germline loops: CDR1 SGHAT, CDR2 FQNNGV. CDR3 coding DNA: TGTGCCAGCAGCGAGGGGAGGGAGAATGAGCAGTTCTTC. Translated: CASSEGRENEQFF.

The sample holds many counts of this clonotype. This chain links TRBV18 with TRBJ1-5; D gene uncertain. The CDR3 is 16 residues long. CDR1 and CDR2 from the germline V gene are KGHSH and LQKENI. Trimming stripped 6 bases from V and 2 bases from J, with 17 bases between. In DNA, the CDR3 is TGTGCCAGCTCGCACGGCCCGGGGATGGGCAATCAGCCCCAGCATTTT. Translated, it gives CASSHGPGMGNQPQHF. The variable domain in full, completed from reference TRBV18 and TRBJ1-5, reads NAGVMQNPRHLVRRRGQEARLRCSPMKGHSHVYWYRQLPEEGLKFMVYLQKENIIDESGMPKERFSAEFPKEGPSILRIQQVVRGDSAAYFCASSHGPGMGNQPQHFGDGTRLSIL.

Ten or more counts support this clonotype. V is TRBV27 and J is TRBJ2-5, with D unclear. Germline lookup yields CDR1 MNHEY and CDR2 SMNVEV (reference sequence). The germline V and J ends were trimmed by 3 bases and 5 bases, with 16 bases remaining between them. This CDR3 is built from 15 residues. The CDR3 sequence: CASSFGNSLGETQYF. CDR3 coding DNA: TGTGCCAGCAGTTTTGGAAACAGTTTGGGCGAGACCCAGTACTTC.

This clonotype was observed at least ten times. CDR3 loop: CASSSLAGANEQYF. The CDR3 DNA follows: TGTGCCAGCAGCTCGCTAGCGGGAGCTAACGAGCAGTACTTC. The V gene is TRBV28, the J gene TRBJ2-7, with 10 bases identical to TRBD2. V was clipped by 6 bases and J by 5 bases; unmatched bases: 7. CDR1 and CDR2 from the germline V gene are MDHEN and SYDVKM. The CDR3 is 14 residues long.

This clonotype was detected many times. The rearrangement links TRBV24-1 to TRBJ2-5; 12 bases line up with TRBD2. Losses at the gene ends were 7 bases for V and 6 bases for J; bases not matched to a gene: 11. The length of the CDR3 is 16 residues. Looked up from germline, CDR1 is KGHDR and CDR2 is SFDVKD. CDR3 region: CATSFNGGLAGQTQYF. CDR3 nucleotide sequence: TGTGCCACCAGCTTTAACGGTGGACTAGCGGGGCAGACCCAGTACTTC.

The chain joins TRBV7-9 to TRBJ2-3; weak D call: TRBD1 (6 bases). V lost 9 bases, J lost 2 bases, and 15 bases lay in between. CDR1 SEHNR and CDR2 FQNEAQ come from the germline V gene (reference sequence). CDR3 length: 14 residues. The CDR3 loop reads CARNRDNNTDTQYF. The CDR3 coding sequence is TGTGCCAGGAACCGGGACAACAACACAGATACGCAGTATTTT.

The rearrangement joins TRBV9 to TRBJ2-1; 7 bases are shared with TRBD2. V was clipped by 2 bases and J by 2 bases; unmatched bases: 7. Germline lookup yields CDR1 SGDLS and CDR2 YYNGEE. This CDR3 region has 16 residues. The CDR3 nucleotides read TGTGCCAGCAGCGTTCTTGGCGGGAGTACCTACAATGAGCAGTTCTTC. Translated, it gives CASSVLGGSTYNEQFF.

The rearrangement joins TRBV3-2 to TRBJ2-1. TRBV3-2 is a listed pseudogene. This CDR3 spans 12 amino acids. The CDR3 bases are TGTGCCCGCAGCCTCCCTAACAATGAGCAGTTCTTC. This encodes CARSLPNNEQFF.

As concerns this clonotype: A much larger clone is a single base away; this may be a read error. This chain connects TRBV20-1 to TRBJ2-1; D possibly matches TRBD1 or TRBD2 (5 bases each). V was trimmed by 4 bases and J by 7 bases, leaving 11 bases between them. The CDR3 runs to 12 residues. Germline CDR1 reads DFQATT; CDR2 reads SNEGSKA (reference sequence). The CDR3 sequence: CSAKDEGNEQFF. The CDR3 DNA follows: TGCAGTGCTAAAGATGAGGGGAATGAGCAGTTCTTC.

The CDR3 loop reads CASSAGTGFSPLHF. In DNA, the CDR3 is TGTGCCAGCAGCGCCGGGACAGGGTTCTCACCCCTCCACTTT. The chain carries TRBV2 and TRBJ1-6, with TRBD1 identical over 9 bases. The V gene's germline CDR1 is SNHLY and CDR2 FYNNEI. J was trimmed by 10 bases and V by 6 bases; bases with no gene match: 7. The CDR3 is made up of 14 amino acids.

This clonotype was counted ten times or more. The rearrangement uses TRBV2 and TRBJ1-2; 12 bases line up with TRBD1. CDR1 SNHLY and CDR2 FYNNEI come from the germline V gene. This CDR3 region has 14 residues. Unmatched junction bases numbered 9, after V lost 9 bases and J lost 7 bases. The CDR3 coding sequence is TGTGCCAGGGCCGCGGGACAGGGGGCTGTTGGCTACACCTTC. Translating gives CARAAGQGAVGYTF.

This clonotype was recorded a few times. V and J are TRBV20-1 and TRBJ2-5; no clear D gene. In germline, CDR1 is DFQATT, CDR2 SNEGSKA (reference sequence). Trimming cost V 7 bases and J 0 bases, with 6 bases left between them. The CDR3 has 11 residues. CDR3 DNA: TGCAGTGTGGATCACCAAGAGACCCAGTACTTC. This translates into CSVDHQETQYF.

This clonotype was observed at least ten times. The V call is TRBV4-3, the J call TRBJ1-2, with a weak D call TRBD1 (5 bases). Trimming left V 0 bases short and J 1 base short, with 9 bases between. The germline V gene encodes CDR1 LGHNA and CDR2 YSLEER. The CDR3 sequence is 15 residues long. This chain's CDR3 is CASSQDLGDNYGYTF. As DNA, the CDR3 is TGCGCCAGCAGCCAAGATTTGGGGGATAACTATGGCTACACCTTC.

This clonotype was picked up many times. The rearrangement links TRBV30 to TRBJ2-7, with a tentative D call TRBD1 (6 bases). Trimming took 2 bases from V and 5 from J, leaving 10 bases between them. There are 12 residues in the CDR3. The germline gives CDR1 GTSNPN, CDR2 SVGIG (reference sequence). Here the CDR3 reads CAWSPTGNEQYF. The DNA for the CDR3 is TGTGCCTGGAGTCCCACAGGGAACGAGCAGTACTTC.

This clonotype was counted ten times or more. The J gene is TRBJ1-5, the V gene TRBV6-2 or TRBV6-3; D unresolved. Germline CDR1 and CDR2: MNHEY and SVGEGT. The V end lost 4 bases, the J end lost 3 bases, and 7 bases lay between the germline ends. The CDR3 extends over 13 amino acids. Here the CDR3 reads CASSSRPNQPQHF. CDR3 nucleotide sequence: TGTGCCAGCAGTTCCCGGCCCAATCAGCCCCAGCATTTT.

This clonotype was recorded at least ten times. The chain recombines TRBV7-9 with TRBJ2-7, with TRBD2 identical over 9 bases. Trimming removed 4 bases from V and 4 bases from J; junction bases left unmatched: 8. Germline loops: CDR1 SEHNR, CDR2 FQNEAQ (reference sequence). The CDR3 runs to 15 residues. CDR3 sequence: CASSWREGLMYEQYF. As DNA, the CDR3 is TGTGCCAGCAGCTGGCGGGAGGGGCTGATGTACGAGCAGTACTTC. Combining the CDR3 with reference TRBV7-9 and TRBJ2-7 gives the whole variable domain DTGVSQNPRHKITKRGQNVTFRCDPISEHNRLYWYRQTLGQGPEFLTYFQNEAQLEKSRLLSDRFSAERPKGSFSTLEIQRTEQGDSAMYLCASSWREGLMYEQYFGPGTRLTVT.